Listed below are T cell receptor beta chains from one sample, sequenced in a study of long-term antiretroviral therapy in people with HIV. TCRdb's copy holds only in-frame clones and misses some; the assay was immunoSEQ multiplex PCR. The sample records some 15,000 clones, 88% being singletons. Material: unsorted PBMCs, obtained 0.7 years before starting antiretroviral therapy. All receptors come from a man in his fifties or sixties with HIV. Both conserved end residues are part of each CDR3. The D gene is left open where the match is weak. Expanded clones are given a class, and other clones once, few, many or no size at all.

abundance	len	v_gene	d_gene	j_gene	CDR3aa	CDR3nt
.	16	TRBV5-4	.	TRBJ2-7	CASSLGQGRKTYEQYF	TGTGCCAGCAGCTTGGGTCAGGGTCGGAAGACCTACGAGCAGTACTTC
few	12	TRBV5-1	.	TRBJ1-2	CASSLEKYGYTF	TGCGCCAGCAGCTTGGAAAAGTATGGCTACACCTTC
.	14	TRBV5-5	.	TRBJ2-1	CASSFSGSYNEQFF	TGTGCCAGCAGCTTTAGCGGCTCCTACAATGAGCAGTTCTTC
.	14	TRBV6-5	.	TRBJ2-3	CASRLSGPIDTQYF	TGTGCCAGCAGACTTTCCGGGCCAATAGATACGCAGTATTTT
.	14	TRBV7-9	.	TRBJ1-1	CASSLRSGDTEAFF	TGTGCCAGCAGCTTAAGGTCAGGGGACACTGAAGCTTTCTTT
.	15	TRBV5-5	.	TRBJ2-1	CASSLRDEIYNEQFF	TGTGCCAGCAGCCTCCGGGACGAGATCTACAATGAGCAGTTCTTC
.	16	TRBV30	.	TRBJ1-6	CAWSVQGWGISSPLHF	TGTGCCTGGAGTGTACAAGGCTGGGGGATTTCTTCACCCCTCCACTTT
once	12	TRBV6-6	.	TRBJ2-1	CASSYSVNEQFF	TGTGCCAGCAGTTACTCCGTCAATGAGCAGTTCTTC
.	15	TRBV5-1	.	TRBJ2-2	CASSRGTSDTGELFF	TGCGCCAGCAGCCGCGGGACTTCGGACACCGGGGAGCTGTTTTTT
.	17	TRBV7-7	TRBD1	TRBJ1-4	CASSPLGTGPTNEKLFF	TGTGCTAGCAGCCCGCTCGGGACAGGCCCAACTAATGAAAAACTGTTTTTT
.	16	TRBV7-9	.	TRBJ2-2	CASSPGSQGRTGELFF	TGTGCCAGCAGCCCGGGGTCACAGGGTAGGACCGGGGAGCTGTTTTTT
.	18	TRBV5-4	TRBD2	TRBJ2-5	CASSLGGLAGGSSETQYF	TGTGCCAGCAGCTTGGGGGGCCTAGCGGGGGGGAGCTCGGAGACCCAGTACTTC
.	14	TRBV5-5	.	TRBJ1-1	CASSQTDGYTEAFF	TGTGCCAGCAGCCAAACAGACGGTTACACTGAAGCTTTCTTT
.	15	TRBV29-1	.	TRBJ1-2	CSVEDFRRLGYGYTF	TGCAGCGTTGAAGATTTTCGGCGGTTAGGCTATGGCTACACCTTC
.	16	TRBV7-6	.	TRBJ1-2	CASSSQPGAANYGYTF	TGTGCCAGCAGCTCCCAGCCCGGGGCGGCTAACTATGGCTACACCTTC
.	15	TRBV19	TRBD2	TRBJ2-7	CASSIAGTSGYEQYF	TGTGCCAGTAGTATAGCCGGGACTAGCGGGTACGAGCAGTACTTC
.	16	TRBV18	.	TRBJ2-1	CASSPPQGLYLNEQFF	TGTGCCAGCTCACCACCTCAGGGGTTGTACCTCAATGAGCAGTTCTTC
.	14	TRBV5-1	.	TRBJ1-1	CASSFTPEVAEAFF	TGCGCCAGCAGCTTCACCCCTGAGGTGGCTGAAGCTTTCTTT
.	15	TRBV30	TRBD2	TRBJ2-3	CAWTPQMGGRDTQYF	TGTGCCTGGACCCCTCAAATGGGCGGGAGGGATACGCAGTATTTT
.	13	TRBV7-9	.	TRBJ2-2	CASSLEAAGELFF	TGTGCCAGCAGCTTAGAGGCGGCCGGGGAGCTGTTTTTT
.	16	TRBV4-1	TRBD2	TRBJ2-3	CASSQAGAGVTDTQYF	TGCGCCAGCAGCCAAGCTGGCGCGGGGGTCACAGATACGCAGTATTTT
.	13	TRBV5-1	.	TRBJ2-7	CASRTGPAYEQYF	TGCGCCAGCAGAACCGGCCCCGCCTACGAGCAGTACTTC
.	15	TRBV28	.	TRBJ1-4	CASSLFRAGEEKLFF	TGTGCCAGCAGTTTATTTCGGGCAGGCGAGGAAAAACTGTTTTTT
.	16	TRBV18	TRBD2	TRBJ2-3	CASSPPSGGPWGTQYF	TGTGCCAGCTCACCACCGTCGGGAGGGCCTTGGGGTACGCAGTATTTT
.	15	TRBV9	.	TRBJ2-7	CASSVAPSDSYEQYF	TGTGCCAGCAGCGTAGCCCCTAGCGACTCCTACGAGCAGTACTTC
.	15	TRBV5-8	TRBD2	TRBJ2-3	CASSLRLAGPDTQYF	TGTGCCAGCAGCTTGCGGCTAGCGGGGCCAGATACGCAGTATTTT
.	15	TRBV4-3	TRBD1	TRBJ1-2	CASSPRRTGPYGYTF	TGCGCCAGCAGCCCTCGTCGGACAGGCCCCTATGGCTACACCTTC
.	15	TRBV7-8	.	TRBJ2-6	CASYTGAFGANVLTF	TGTGCCAGCTATACGGGGGCGTTCGGGGCCAACGTCCTGACTTTC
.	15	TRBV5-4	.	TRBJ2-3	CASSLVSGRTDTQYF	TGTGCCAGCAGCTTGGTTTCAGGCCGCACAGATACGCAGTATTTT
once	13	TRBV5-6	.	TRBJ2-2	CASTSGTTGELFF	TGTGCCAGCACGTCCGGGACGACCGGGGAGCTGTTTTTT
.	17	TRBV7-8	TRBD2	TRBJ2-3	CASSLPLLAGGQNTQYF	TGTGCCAGCAGCTTACCCCTACTAGCGGGGGGGCAGAATACGCAGTATTTT
.	14	TRBV6-5	TRBD1	TRBJ1-1	CASSYFRQGGLLGF	TGTGCCAGCAGTTACTTCAGACAGGGCGGGCTGTTGGGCTTT
.	19	TRBV27	TRBD2	TRBJ2-1	CASSFLAGVWESSYNEQFF	TGTGCCAGCAGTTTTTTAGCGGGAGTTTGGGAGAGCTCCTACAATGAGCAGTTCTTC